This entry lists 27 T cell receptor beta chains sequenced from one sample in a study of radiotherapy plus CTLA-4 blockade in lung cancer. Profiling relied on immunoSEQ multiplex PCR, and the TCRdb table lists in-frame clones only, not all of them. Found here are 80,000 to 100,000 clones, around 88% of them singletons; the top ten hold roughly 4.6%. The sample in question was peripheral blood, obtained from a patient treated with radiotherapy plus ipilimumab. These TCRs come from a human donor with non-small cell lung cancer that progressed on radiotherapy plus ipilimumab.

This clone has only a few counts. V is TRBV15 and J is TRBJ2-3; 9 bases line up with TRBD2. The germline gives CDR1 LNHNV, CDR2 YYDKDF (reference sequence). The CDR3 runs to 16 residues. V was clipped by 5 bases and J by 3 bases; unmatched bases: 9. The CDR3 bases are TGTGCCACCAGCGGGCCGGGACTAGCTTTTACAGATACGCAGTATTTT. This codes for CATSGPGLAFTDTQYF.

This clone was seen only once. The chain recombines TRBV5-1 with TRBJ1-2, with 9 bases lining up with TRBD1. This CDR3 contains 14 residues. Germline CDR1 SGHRS, CDR2 YFSETQ. The V gene end was trimmed by 0 bases and the J gene end by 5 bases; junction bases not matched to a gene: 2. As DNA, the CDR3 is TGCGCCAGCAGCTTGGACGGGACAGGGTATGGCTACACCTTC. This codes for CASSLDGTGYGYTF.

The genes are TRBV2 and TRBJ2-1; 14 positions agree with TRBD2. The CDR3 is 15 residues long. The trim removed 5 bases at V and 7 bases at J, leaving 4 bases unmatched. Per germline, CDR1 SNHLY and CDR2 FYNNEI. In nucleotides, the CDR3 is TGTGCCAGCAGTCCGAGGACTAGCGGGGGGAATGAGCAGTTCTTC. Amino acid sequence: CASSPRTSGGNEQFF.

V usage is TRBV7-9 and J usage is TRBJ2-7; TRBD1 matches at 7 bases. Germline values: CDR1 SEHNR, CDR2 FQNEAQ (reference sequence). The CDR3 length is 13 residues. After removal of 5 bases from V and 7 bases from J, the junction contained 8 bases not matched to a gene. CDR3 amino acids: CASSPRQGSEQYF. DNA for the CDR3: TGTGCCAGCAGCCCCAGACAGGGTAGTGAGCAGTACTTC.

The chain uses TRBV5-8 and TRBJ2-1; TRBD2 matches 9 bases. CDR1 and CDR2 from the germline V gene are SGHTS and YDEGEE. The CDR3 contains 17 residues. The V and J ends lost 0 bases and 4 bases, in that order; junction bases with no gene match: 8. The CDR3 bases are TGTGCCAGCAGCTTGGCGAAAGCGGGGGGAGTTTACAATGAGCAGTTCTTC. Residues: CASSLAKAGGVYNEQFF.

In its sample, this clone was seen once. CDR3 DNA sequence: TGCAGCGTTGACGGTGGCTACACCTTC. It translates to CSVDGGYTF. The rearrangement joins TRBV29-1 to TRBJ1-2; the D is unclear. There are 9 residues in the CDR3. Germline-derived CDR1 and CDR2 are SQVTM and ANQGSEA. The V and J ends lost 3 bases and 7 bases respectively, with 3 bases between them.

The genes are TRBV7-8 and TRBJ2-1, with 9 positions matching TRBD1. This CDR3 is built from 18 residues. The trim removed 4 bases at V and 8 bases at J, leaving 18 bases unmatched. Germline assignment: CDR1 SGHVS and CDR2 FQNEAQ. DNA for the CDR3: TGTGCCAGCAGCTCTTTTCCACGAAAGGGACAGGGTTTCCATGAGCAGTTCTTC. It is translated as CASSSFPRKGQGFHEQFF.

This chain links TRBV5-1 with TRBJ2-5; maybe TRBD1 (6 bases). The germline V gene has CDR1 SGHRS and CDR2 YFSETQ. The CDR3 totals 15 residues. V was trimmed by 1 base and J by 5 bases, leaving 15 bases between them. The CDR3 DNA reads TGCGCCAGCAGCTTGCAGGGGCTGGGTTACGAGACCCAGTACTTC. It translates to CASSLQGLGYETQYF.

The rearrangement uses TRBV7-8 and TRBJ2-3; D possibly corresponds to TRBD2 (5 bases). This CDR3 is 16 amino acids long. Trimming stripped 3 bases from V and 2 bases from J, with 15 bases between. The germline CDR1 and CDR2 sequences are SGHVS and FQNEAQ. For the CDR3, the DNA is TGTGCCAGCAGCTTTACTAGGGCCCTAACCACAGATACGCAGTATTTT. Amino acid sequence: CASSFTRALTTDTQYF.

V is TRBV11-2 and J is TRBJ2-2; the match to TRBD1 covers 8 bases. The CDR3 has 15 residues. The V gene end was trimmed by 3 bases and the J gene end by 6 bases; junction bases not matched to a gene: 6. Germline V gives CDR1 SGHAT, CDR2 FQNNGV. DNA of the CDR3: TGTGCCAGCAGCTTTAAACAGGGGGGTTCCGGGGAGCTGTTTTTT. It translates to CASSFKQGGSGELFF.

V gene TRBV7-9 combines with J gene TRBJ2-5, with 10 bases aligning to TRBD2. The CDR3 runs to 15 residues. V lost 10 bases and J lost 1; bases outside the gene matches: 9. The germline V gene has CDR1 SEHNR and CDR2 FQNEAQ (reference sequence). The CDR3 nucleotides are TGTGCCACCCCGGAGCGGGAGGGCCTCCAAGAGACCCAGTACTTC. Translated, it gives CATPEREGLQETQYF.

For the CDR3, the DNA is TGTGCCTGGAACCTGGGACAAGTGAACACTGAAGCTTTCTTT. Translated, it gives CAWNLGQVNTEAFF. V and J are TRBV30 and TRBJ1-1, with D tentatively TRBD1 (6 bases). Trimming pared 4 bases from V and 0 bases from J, leaving 12 bases between. The V gene's germline CDR1 is GTSNPN and CDR2 SVGIG (reference sequence). The CDR3 sequence is 14 residues long.

Comment on this clone: One end of the junction is discordant with germline, which a read error may explain. The chain links TRBV7-3 to TRBJ2-3; TRBD2 matches 9 bases. Looked up from germline, CDR1 is SGHTA and CDR2 is FQGTGA. The CDR3 runs 14 residues. The CDR3 reads CASSQGTSRDTQYF. Here the CDR3 DNA reads TGTGCCAGCAGCCAAGGGACTAGCAGAGATACGCAGTATTTT.

This sequence joins TRBV28 and TRBJ1-1; 10 bases are a match to TRBD1. Germline CDR1 MDHEN, CDR2 SYDVKM. V gave up 4 bases and J gave up 5 bases; unmatched junction bases: 7. CDR3 size: 15 residues. The CDR3 DNA sequence: TGTGCCAGCAGTTCGCCAAGGACAGGGGGGACTGAAGCTTTCTTT. It encodes CASSSPRTGGTEAFF.

The V call is TRBV15, the J call TRBJ1-5, with a weak D call TRBD1 (5 bases). The CDR3 spans 18 residues. V dropped 5 bases and J dropped 0 bases, with 20 bases sitting between them. Germline CDR1 and CDR2: LNHNV and YYDKDF (reference sequence). The CDR3 here is CATSRQGPQYYSNQPQHF. CDR3 sequence (DNA): TGTGCCACCAGCCGTCAGGGTCCCCAATATTATAGCAATCAGCCCCAGCATTTT.

A few counts support this clone. The rearrangement links TRBV5-1 to TRBJ2-7; D remains unclear. CDR3 size: 14 residues. V was cut by 2 bases and J by 2 bases, with 11 bases left in between. CDR1 and CDR2 from the germline V gene are SGHRS and YFSETQ. CDR3 sequence reads: CASSFLTPPYEQYF. In nucleotides, the CDR3 is TGCGCCAGCAGCTTCCTAACTCCCCCCTACGAGCAGTACTTC.

The genes are TRBV25-1 and TRBJ2-1; D is unclear. Germline assignment: CDR1 MGHDK and CDR2 SYGVNS. This CDR3 spans 13 amino acids. Trimming removed 4 bases from V and 9 bases from J, with 13 bases in between. Written as DNA, the CDR3 is TGTGCCAGCAGTGTGAGCGTTGGAAGTGAGCAGTTCTTC. As protein: CASSVSVGSEQFF. The full variable domain, with the rest looked up from reference TRBV25-1 and TRBJ2-1, is EADIYQTPRYLVIGTGKKITLECSQTMGHDKMYWYQQDPGMELHLIHYSYGVNSTEKGDLSSESTVSRIRTEHFPLTLESARPSHTSQYLCASSVSVGSEQFFGPGTRLTVL.

The V and J genes are TRBV27 and TRBJ2-1; 13 bases are a match to TRBD2. Germline CDR1 is MNHEY and CDR2 is SMNVEV (reference sequence). The V and J ends lost 5 bases and 6 bases, in that order; junction bases with no gene match: 7. The CDR3 consists of 16 residues. CDR3 protein: CASSPRLAGGLNEQFF. The CDR3 DNA sequence: TGTGCCAGCAGTCCGAGACTAGCGGGAGGCCTCAATGAGCAGTTCTTC.

The J gene is TRBJ1-1, the V gene TRBV2, with 7 bases aligning to TRBD1. V gave up 4 bases and J gave up 4 bases; unmatched junction bases: 3. The CDR3 runs to 13 residues. Per the germline V gene, CDR1 is SNHLY and CDR2 is FYNNEI. The CDR3 DNA is TGTGCCAGCAGTGTGGCAGGGGGCACTGAAGCTTTCTTT. It codes for CASSVAGGTEAFF.

This chain links TRBV6-5 with TRBJ2-7, with D possibly TRBD2 on 6 matching bases. CDR1 is MNHEY, CDR2 SVGAGI, per germline. This CDR3 is built from 16 residues. V dropped 0 bases and J dropped 2 bases, with 14 bases sitting between them. In nucleotides, the CDR3 is TGTGCCAGCAGTTACTCGAACCCGGGGGTTACCTACGAGCAGTACTTC. Protein: CASSYSNPGVTYEQYF.

The rearrangement joins TRBV6-5 to TRBJ1-1, with D maybe TRBD1 (5 bases). The CDR3 sequence is 16 residues long. Germline CDR1 MNHEY, CDR2 SVGAGI. V shed 1 base and J shed 0 bases, with 12 bases lying between them. CDR3 in amino acids: CASSYLPGVVNTEAFF. CDR3 bases: TGTGCCAGCAGTTACTTGCCGGGGGTGGTGAACACTGAAGCTTTCTTT.

This chain uses TRBV30 with TRBJ2-1; D is uncertain. Germline values: CDR1 GTSNPN, CDR2 SVGIG (reference sequence). V was pared by 0 bases and J by 2 bases, with 17 bases between. This CDR3 contains 17 residues. The CDR3 loop is CAWSVPSGVVTYNEQFF. The CDR3 DNA sequence: TGTGCCTGGAGTGTACCATCTGGGGTCGTAACCTACAATGAGCAGTTCTTC.

The chain carries TRBV10-2 and TRBJ2-1; 9 bases map to TRBD1. The V gene's germline CDR1 is WSHSY and CDR2 SAAADI. V lost 7 bases and J lost 7; bases outside the gene matches: 14. The CDR3 is 16 residues long. The CDR3 coding sequence is TGCGCCAGCACCCGGTGGACAGGGGATGTTGGAAATGAGCAGTTCTTC. Its translation: CASTRWTGDVGNEQFF.

The chain couples TRBV2 to TRBJ1-1; 8 nucleotides match TRBD1. Germline trimming cut 7 bases from V and 1 base from J; bases unmatched to any gene: 2. The germline V gene has CDR1 SNHLY and CDR2 FYNNEI. The length of the CDR3 is 13 residues. CDR3 sequence (DNA): TGTGCCAGCACGGGACAGGAGAACACTGAAGCTTTCTTT. It specifies CASTGQENTEAFF.

This clone was picked up one time. V gene TRBV7-3 combines with J gene TRBJ1-1, with D unresolved. The CDR3 covers 14 residues. CDR1 and CDR2 from the germline V gene are SGHTA and FQGTGA. Between the trimmed V and J ends, which lost 3 bases and 4 bases, there was a span of 12 bases. The DNA for the CDR3 is TGTGCCAGCAGCTTTTCAGCCGCGGGCACTGAAGCTTTCTTT. This gives the protein CASSFSAAGTEAFF.

This clone has only one observation. This chain connects TRBV7-9 to TRBJ2-7; D not resolved. CDR1 and CDR2 (germline): SEHNR, FQNEAQ (reference sequence). The CDR3 contains 13 residues. Trimming removed 4 bases at V and 2 bases at J, with 9 bases between. CDR3 in DNA: TGTGCCAGCAGCTCGGACGGACCCTACGAGCAGTACTTC. It is translated as CASSSDGPYEQYF.

This clone was seen more than once but under ten times. The chain combines TRBV10-3 with TRBJ1-2, with D possibly being TRBD1 (5 bases). V was cut by 7 bases and J by 5 bases, with 23 bases left in between. Germline V lookup: CDR1 ENHRY, CDR2 SYGVKD. The CDR3 is made up of 16 amino acids. CDR3 amino acids: CAINGPQEGSWYGYTF. DNA for the CDR3: TGTGCCATCAATGGTCCACAGGAGGGGTCGTGGTATGGCTACACCTTC.